This T cell receptor beta chain was sequenced for a study of T cell responses to AZD1222 COVID-19 vaccine. Findings and limits, study-wide: None of the repertoires were sampled until the peak T cell response had passed.

Only in-frame clones appear in the TCRdb table, and some are missing; sequencing was by immunoSEQ multiplex PCR. This table has 110,000 to 150,000 clones, approximately 93% appearing once. As for this clone: The antigen is not known.

This CDR3 is 16 amino acids long. Germline assignment: CDR1 SGHDT and CDR2 YYEEEE. The V segment lost 4 bases and the J segment 3 bases; nucleotides outside the gene matches: 11. The rearrangement links TRBV5-6 to TRBJ1-2, with 8 bases aligning to TRBD1. Source: peripheral blood, taken after recovery from COVID-19. This receptor was obtained from an adult who had recovered from COVID-19. The DNA of the CDR3 is TGTGCCAGCAGCCCAGACAGGGGCGCGCCCTACTATGGCTACACCTTC. Translated: CASSPDRGAPYYGYTF.